The text below deals with one T cell receptor beta chain. This clonotype appeared many times. Its recognized antigen is unknown. Per-nucleotide qualities are absent, and no much larger clonotype sits a single base away. The germline V gene sets CDR1 to KGHSH and CDR2 to LQKENI. The cysteine opens and the phenylalanine closes a CDR3 of 15 amino acids. The kept DNA is CDR3 alone, 45 bases in frame from the first base. V sheds 3 bases and J sheds 0 bases, leaving 11 bases between their ends. These data are taken from a study of T-cell reconstitution after alpha-beta-depleted transplantation in children listed by TCRdb under 2016. In terms of the full investigation: Using TCR repertoire profiling, the study quantitatively followed how T-cell immune reconstitution unfolded in children after TCRalphabeta/CD19-depleted allogeneic hematopoietic cell transplantation.

The treatment or condition label of this sample denotes: allogeneic hematopoietic cell transplantation with graft depleted of TCRalphabeta T cells and CD19 B cells. TCRalphabeta/CD19-depleted allogeneic hematopoietic cell grafts were given to the transplant recipients, all of whom were children. Library prep was done by PCR. TCRdb shows the sequencer as Illumina HiSeq 2500. To normalize quantification of the TCRbeta repertoire, the TCR libraries were built with molecular barcoding that relied on unique molecular identifiers. Starting from the raw public reads, TCRdb applied fastp trimming at Q25, assembled clones with MiXCR and retained in-frame beta chains. A single entry per CDR3 protein holds the most common genes and DNA from its merged rows. In all, the sample holds 200,000 to 250,000 distinct CDR3 sequences, and around 7.5% of those were seen once. 6.3% of the sample lies in the top ten. On the study overall, not on this receptor specifically: Hyperexpanded clone frequencies declined over subsequent months; after one year, T-cell counts and TCRbeta diversity were mostly attributed to newly produced T cells. In some patients, the high TCRbeta diversity seen at day 60 was put down to recipient T cells and intrathymic progenitors that had survived conditioning. About two months after transplant, the apparently early recovery of alphabetaT-cell counts reportedly depended on just several hundred clones that had expanded rapidly and came from non-depleted graft cells.

The sequence came from a male patient younger than 18 who had a stem cell transplant for acute lymphoblastic leukemia, so the T cells may come from the graft donor. The chain links TRBV18 with TRBJ1-1; the best D guess is TRBD1, with 5 bases matching. Sample: PBMCs, mostly from graft donor cells, taken 180 days after TCRalphabeta/CD19-depleted stem cell transplant. The nucleotide sequence reads as follows: TGTGCCAGCTCACCGCAGGGTTACATGAACACTGAAGCTTTCTTT. Translation gives CASSPQGYMNTEAFF.